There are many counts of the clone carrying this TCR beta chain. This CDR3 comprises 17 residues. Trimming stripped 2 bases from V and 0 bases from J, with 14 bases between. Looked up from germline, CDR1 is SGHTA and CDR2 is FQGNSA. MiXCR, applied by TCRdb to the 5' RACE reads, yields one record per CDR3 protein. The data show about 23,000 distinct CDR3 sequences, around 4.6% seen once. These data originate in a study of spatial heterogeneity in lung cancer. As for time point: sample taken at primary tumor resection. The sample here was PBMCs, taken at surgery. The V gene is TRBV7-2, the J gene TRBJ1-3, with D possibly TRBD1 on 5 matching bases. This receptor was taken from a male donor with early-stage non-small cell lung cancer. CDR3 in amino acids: CASSLSLGGASGNTIYF. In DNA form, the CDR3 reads TGTGCCAGCAGCTTAAGTTTAGGAGGGGCCTCTGGAAACACCATATATTTT.